Included here is one T cell receptor (beta chain) sequence, with context. CDR3 length equals 13 residues. The V end was cut by 2 bases, the J end by 1 base, with 5 bases between. From germline, CDR1 is SEHNR and CDR2 FQNEAQ (reference sequence). The sample belongs to a study of PD-L1 blockade in urothelial cancer. Time point in this sample: pretreatment peripheral blood. Sequencing used immunoSEQ multiplex PCR; TCRdb keeps in-frame clones, though not all of them. The table lists 98,000 or so clones, 90% of them singletons. The source material was PBMCs, sampled around atezolizumab (anti-PD-L1) treatment. This chain connects TRBV7-9 to TRBJ1-1, with D uncertain. This clonotype was sampled from a man aged 60-69 years with urothelial cancer. In DNA, the CDR3 is TGTGCCAGCAGCTTAAACACGAACACTGAAGCTTTCTTT. Its protein product is CASSLNTNTEAFF.